The sequence of this TCR beta chain was determined in a study of blood T cell repertoires in COVID-19. As for the study in general: PBMCs, B-cell-depleted T cells, or T cells provided the cDNA or gDNA that made up the material.

Original methodology: Quantification of nucleated cells was approximated via reference gene primer amplification. The table came from immunoSEQ multiplex PCR; TCRdb's copy has only in-frame clones and leaves some out. From that table come the V and J calls and clone size; the DNA was used to work out D and trimming. Altogether around 260,000 clones are present, approximately 88% being singletons, with the ten largest covering 0.7%. The CDR3 totals 15 residues. The V segment lost 11 bases and the J segment 4 bases; nucleotides outside the gene matches: 9. Germline loops: CDR1 ENHRY, CDR2 SYGVKD. The receptor was isolated from a human donor in a cohort sampled during active COVID-19. Sequences were obtained from peripheral blood. This chain links TRBV10-3 with TRBJ2-5; 14 nucleotides line up with TRBD2. The DNA of the CDR3 is TGTGCCTCCGGGACTAGCGGGGGCCCCACAGAGACCCAGTACTTC. Residues: CASGTSGGPTETQYF.